The 19 T cell receptor beta chains below come from one sample, sequenced in a study of prognosis after radiotherapy for stage I lung cancer. By two-round multiplex PCR, the TCR beta CDR3 was amplified from genomic DNA. With primers specific to each TRBV and TRBJ gene, the first-round PCR was performed. Each CDR3 protein is one row after TCRdb ran MiXCR on the multiplex PCR reads. The sample gives about 12,000 distinct CDR3 sequences, less than 70% of which show up once; more than 20% is in the top ten. This sample comprised PBMCs, obtained before or after stereotactic body radiation therapy (not recorded which). These receptors came from a donor of 50 years or more with non-small cell lung cancer.

This clonotype was recorded once. The rearrangement joins TRBV9 to TRBJ2-1, with 8 bases identical to TRBD2. The length of the CDR3 is 14 residues. The V segment lost 0 bases and the J segment 8 bases; nucleotides outside the gene matches: 4. From germline, CDR1 is SGDLS and CDR2 YYNGEE. The CDR3 DNA reads TGTGCCAGCAGCGTAGGTCAAGCGGGAGATGAGCAGTTCTTC. The encoded protein is CASSVGQAGDEQFF.

The CDR3 DNA reads TGTGCCAGCAGCCTCACACCGGGACTAGCGGAAGAGACCCAGTACTTC. It is translated as CASSLTPGLAEETQYF. The chain joins TRBV6-2 or TRBV6-3 to TRBJ2-5; 11 bases are shared with TRBD2. The ends lost 6 bases at V and 3 bases at J; junction bases unmatched: 9. This CDR3 has 16 residues. In germline, CDR1 is MNHEY, CDR2 SVGEGT.

V gene TRBV5-1 combines with J gene TRBJ2-7, with D perhaps TRBD2 (6 bases). CDR1 and CDR2 from the germline V gene are SGHRS and YFSETQ. Trimming shortened V by 6 bases and J by 5 bases, and 18 bases separated the two germline ends. The CDR3 sequence is 14 residues long. The CDR3 DNA follows: TGCGCCAGCATACAGGTAGCGGTAGCCCACGAGCAGTACTTC. Amino acids: CASIQVAVAHEQYF.

This clonotype qualifies as medium-sized. The J gene is TRBJ1-1, the V gene TRBV28; no reliable D call. The V gene lost 7 bases and the J gene lost 8 bases, with 14 bases spanning the gap. The CDR3 sequence is 12 residues long. Germline V lookup: CDR1 MDHEN, CDR2 SYDVKM. The CDR3 DNA follows: TGTGCCAGCACCCGAGGGCCCTTAGAAGCTTTCTTT. Protein product: CASTRGPLEAFF.

J is TRBJ2-1 and V is TRBV2; D is ambiguous. The CDR3 has 14 amino acids. CDR1 and CDR2 (germline): SNHLY, FYNNEI. V was shortened by 6 bases and J by 6 bases, with 15 bases between the two germline ends. CDR3 sequence reads: CASSTKGVGNEQFF. In DNA, the CDR3 is TGTGCCAGCAGCACTAAAGGAGTGGGCAATGAGCAGTTCTTC.

The chain uses TRBV6-1 and TRBJ2-2; D not certain. V gave up 0 bases and J gave up 9 bases, with 17 bases separating them. Germline V gene lookup returns CDR1 MNHNS and CDR2 SASEGT. The CDR3 consists of 16 residues. The chain's CDR3 is CASSEAVSGGTRELFF. CDR3 nucleotide sequence: TGTGCCAGCAGTGAAGCTGTTTCGGGTGGTACCCGGGAGCTGTTTTTT.

This rearrangement joins TRBV28 to TRBJ1-2; D not certain. V was pared by 7 bases and J by 10 bases, with 22 bases between. The CDR3 length is 14 residues. Germline CDR1 is MDHEN and CDR2 is SYDVKM. CDR3 protein: CASMDARVINVYTF. The CDR3 bases are TGTGCCAGCATGGATGCCCGGGTCATTAATGTCTACACCTTC.

This clonotype was observed many times. The chain joins TRBV5-4 to TRBJ2-2, with D uncertain. V was clipped by 1 base and J by 0 bases, with 10 bases between them. In germline, CDR1 is SGHNT, CDR2 YYREEE (reference sequence). This CDR3 contains 16 residues. CDR3 loop: CASSLKGRTNTGELFF. CDR3 DNA: TGTGCCAGCAGCTTGAAGGGCCGCACGAACACCGGGGAGCTGTTTTTT. Full variable domain (remainder filled in from reference TRBV5-4 and TRBJ2-2): ETGVTQSPTHLIKTRGQQVTLRCSSQSGHNTVSWYQQALGQGPQFIFQYYREEENGRGNFPPRFSGLQFPNYSSELNVNALELDDSALYLCASSLKGRTNTGELFFGEGSRLTVL.

The chain employs TRBV2 and TRBJ1-6, with 7 nucleotides matching TRBD1. J was trimmed by 13 bases and V by 6 bases; bases with no gene match: 9. The length of the CDR3 is 13 residues. CDR1 SNHLY and CDR2 FYNNEI come from the germline V gene. The CDR3 region is CASRSGGPSPLHF. Written as DNA, the CDR3 is TGTGCCAGCAGATCAGGGGGACCTAGTCCCCTCCACTTT. Combining the CDR3 with reference TRBV2 and TRBJ1-6 gives the whole variable domain EPEVTQTPSHQVTQMGQEVILRCVPISNHLYFYWYRQILGQKVEFLVSFYNNEISEKSEIFDDQFSVERPDGSNFTLKIRSTKLEDSAMYFCASRSGGPSPLHFGNGTRLTVT.

The chain carries TRBV6-2 or TRBV6-3 and TRBJ2-2; 7 nucleotides align to TRBD2. The CDR3 runs to 15 residues. With 9 bases clipped from V and 1 base from J, the junction kept 8 bases outside the gene matches. Germline V CDR1 and CDR2: MNHEY, SVGEGT. Here the CDR3 reads CASKREDLNTGELFF. DNA for the CDR3: TGTGCCAGTAAACGGGAGGACCTGAACACCGGGGAGCTGTTTTTT.

Many counts were recorded for this clonotype. This chain connects TRBV20-1 to TRBJ2-6; D call uncertain. The CDR3 contains 14 residues. Germline CDR1 and CDR2: DFQATT and SNEGSKA (reference sequence). The germline V and J ends were trimmed by 1 base and 2 bases, with 6 bases remaining between them. The CDR3 bases are TGCAGTGCTAGAGGCAGGACTGGGGCCAACGTCCTGACTTTC. Translating gives CSARGRTGANVLTF.

This chain links TRBV4-2 with TRBJ2-6; TRBD2 agrees at 8 bases. Looked up from germline, CDR1 is LGHNA and CDR2 is YNFKEQ. V shed 6 bases and J 2 bases; nucleotides not matched to a gene: 12. The CDR3 spans 18 residues. The CDR3 nucleotides read TGTGCCAGCAGTCTCAGGGAAGCGGGAGTTGCTGGGGCCAACGTCCTGACTTTC. Its protein product is CASSLREAGVAGANVLTF.

The rearrangement links TRBV6-1 to TRBJ2-1, with 9 bases fitting TRBD1. The V gene's germline CDR1 is MNHNS and CDR2 SASEGT. The V segment lost 2 bases and the J segment 10 bases; nucleotides outside the gene matches: 12. This CDR3 has 16 amino acids. For the CDR3, the DNA is TGTGCCAGCAGTGAACTGCCGGGACAGGGCACGGGGGAGCAGTTCTTC. Amino acid sequence: CASSELPGQGTGEQFF.

The rearrangement links TRBV2 to TRBJ2-3; TRBD1 matches at 8 bases. Germline trimming cut 6 bases from V and 3 bases from J; bases unmatched to any gene: 8. Per germline, CDR1 SNHLY and CDR2 FYNNEI. The CDR3 runs 15 residues. The CDR3 here is CASSPTGVRTDTQYF. CDR3 nucleotide sequence: TGTGCCAGCAGCCCGACAGGGGTCCGGACAGATACGCAGTATTTT.

By sample share, this clonotype is medium-sized. The chain uses TRBV6-2 or TRBV6-3 and TRBJ2-3; the match to TRBD2 covers 11 bases. Germline V gene data show CDR1 as MNHEY and CDR2 as SVGEGT. This CDR3 is built from 17 residues. The J segment lost 4 bases and the V segment lost 2 bases, leaving 8 bases of the junction unmatched. CDR3 in amino acids: CASSYRLIAGGPDTQYF. The CDR3 DNA sequence: TGTGCCAGCAGTTACCGACTGATAGCGGGAGGGCCAGATACGCAGTATTTT.

This clonotype came up many times. V and J are TRBV20-1 and TRBJ1-1, with TRBD1 as a possible D gene (5 bases). Germline V gene sequence: CDR1 DFQATT, CDR2 SNEGSKA (reference sequence). The ends were cut back, 3 bases at V and 4 bases at J, with 15 bases in the middle. The CDR3 length is 14 residues. Here the CDR3 reads CSARLQALGTEAFF. As DNA, the CDR3 is TGCAGTGCTAGGTTACAGGCCTTGGGCACTGAAGCTTTCTTT.

This clonotype has just one count. The chain has TRBV14 and TRBJ2-7; 7 nucleotides agree with TRBD1. The length of the CDR3 is 15 residues. V was pared by 1 base and J by 2 bases, with 5 bases of the junction left unmatched. Germline V lookup: CDR1 SGHDN, CDR2 FVKESK. For the CDR3, the DNA is TGTGCCAGCAGCCAAGCACCGGGACAGCCCTACGAGCAGTACTTC. This gives the protein CASSQAPGQPYEQYF.

This clonotype has a count of ten or more. V is TRBV19 and J is TRBJ2-1; 9 positions match TRBD2. With V trimmed by 6 bases and J by 2 bases, 5 bases remained unmatched. CDR1 is LNHDA and CDR2 is SQIVND in the germline V gene (reference sequence). CDR3 length: 15 amino acids. CDR3 nucleotides: TGTGCCAGTAGATATAGCGGGAGCCCCTACAATGAGCAGTTCTTC. This translates into CASRYSGSPYNEQFF.

Only one count was recorded for this clonotype. The chain has TRBV30 and TRBJ2-7; no firm D call. Trimming removed 5 bases at V and 2 bases at J, with 7 bases between. The CDR3 is 11 amino acids. CDR1 and CDR2 from the germline V gene are GTSNPN and SVGIG (reference sequence). CDR3 amino acids: CAWARTYEQYF. The CDR3 nucleotides are TGTGCCTGGGCTAGGACCTACGAGCAGTACTTC.